This T cell receptor beta chain was identified in a study of shared clonotypes between healthy human individuals (dated by TCRdb to 2020 to 2022). With respect to the entire study: A few men and two women, aged 18 to 49 years, made up the cohort. To estimate repertoire size and how much clonotype sharing occurs between individuals, the study deeply sequenced the blood TCR repertoires of about five healthy adults. To increase sequencing depth and limit assay-specific biases, different laboratories used diverse techniques to prepare libraries and sequence TCR repertoires. For each donor, CD4 naive and CD4 memory were each given three plates, CD8 naive was given two plates, and CD8 memory was given one plate. Per donor, leukapheresis produced somewhere between about 0.94 and 8.9 billion PBMCs.

The full study reports these points: When several donors were compared, the shared fraction of clonotypes was roughly 5% for naive CD4, 3.5% to 4% for naive CD8, 2% to 2.5% for memory CD4, and 0.35% to 0.5% for memory CD8. Sampling was limited to blood, and TCR repertoires in tissue likely differ from TCR repertoires in blood. Higher generation probabilities were observed for clonotypes shared by all four sorted-subset donors than for non-shared clonotypes. Pairwise subsampling led to the expectation that sequencing depth would affect the degree of clonotype sharing among donors. Naive subsets generally had larger estimated clonotype richness than memory subsets did. The genetic and exposure-history diversity represented was limited by the small number of donors. Incomplete sequencing was indicated by rarefaction of sorted-subset datasets, despite the large sequencing depth.

TCR CDR3 regions were amplified from genomic DNA by multiplex PCR using the deep immunoSEQ assay. Extracted genomic DNA from each cell subset was spread evenly across all wells of several immunoSEQ 96-well plates, with each plate serving as a replicate. For sorted subsets, about 0.2 ug genomic DNA, equal to tens of thousands of T cell genomes, was loaded into each replicate PCR. Purified libraries were quantified with a Qubit 3.0 fluorometer, sized on a Bioanalyzer 2100, and re-quantified with the KAPA Library Quantification kit. Each immunoSEQ 96-well plate was sequenced on its own single-read 150-cycle Illumina NextSeq 550 flow cell. As for the original processing: Because the immunoSEQ output held only junctional sequences and lacked quality scores, the filtering could not match the filtering applied to full-length reads. Sequences were annotated with PyIR, a Python wrapper for IgBLAST v1.9, and V/J genes and CDR3 were assigned using IMGT germline references. Reads with weak V/J assignments (E-value above 1e-6), missing CDR3, stop codons, out-of-frame junctions, or ambiguous translated residues were removed. V3J clonotypes were defined as sequences sharing the same inferred V gene, J gene, and CDR3 amino acid sequence. Percentage overlap between repertoires was computed as shared unique clonotypes divided by the size of the smaller repertoire. Three approaches were used to assess repertoire richness: RTK rarefaction, the Chao1 estimator, and Recon v2.1 estimates of unobserved clonotypes. OLGA was used to compute generation probabilities for all TCRbeta clonotypes that the gDNA method yielded from a handful of donors. TCRdb's version of the immuneACCESS table is confined to in-frame rearrangements and falls short of the full clone set. An unresolved V gene accounts for under half of the shortfall where checked; the remainder is of unknown origin. That table gives V, J and clone size, and the DNA gave D and trimming. The sample has about a million clones on record, 60% to 85% of them singletons. The top ten clones comprise more than 0.85% of the sample.

Donors were healthy HIV-negative adults with no recently reported acute infections or vaccinations. Only Caucasian adults living in Nashville, Tennessee, USA were represented among the donors. CD4+ T cells were enriched by magnetic negative selection; naive cells were then positively selected on CD45RA, and the negative fraction formed the memory subset. Blood was collected by leukapheresis, and PBMCs were isolated by Ficoll-Histopaque density gradient centrifugation and then cryopreserved in liquid nitrogen vapor phase. Analytical flow cytometry was used to check the purity and quantity of each magnetically sorted T cell population. Genomic DNA was isolated from each sorted fraction and quantified by UV absorbance on a Nanodrop 2000c. On this clone itself: Its antigen is still unknown. No much larger clone is present one base from it, and per-base qualities are unavailable.

The sample taken for sequencing was memory CD4+ T cells from PBMCs. The label giving this sample's cell subset or site can be read as: CD45RA-negative fraction. The clonotype was recovered from a man younger than 30 in good health. Some clones in this sample may be carry-over from other donors' samples.

For the CDR3, the sequence is CASSLAGTIGYEQYF. The bases are TGTGCCAGCAGTTTAGCGGGGACAATCGGCTACGAGCAGTACTTC. Here the chain combines TRBV28 and TRBJ2-7, with the D call tentatively TRBD1 or TRBD2, each fitting 6 bases. As encoded in the germline V gene, CDR1 is MDHEN while CDR2 is SYDVKM. From the cysteine through the phenylalanine, the CDR3 covers 15 amino acids. Solely the CDR3 DNA is kept, with 45 bases framed from the first base. V drops 2 bases and J drops 3 bases, leaving 14 bases in between.